These 9 T cell receptor beta chains were all obtained from the same sample, sequenced in a study of blood T cell repertoires in COVID-19. Some clones are missing from TCRdb's copy, which holds only in-frame ones; the method was immunoSEQ multiplex PCR. Among 200,000 to 300,000 clones, 85% to 90% were seen once, and the ten largest hold around 1%. Specimen: PBMCs or T cells enriched from blood (not recorded which). Receptors originate from a man between 50 and 59 years old who had been exposed to COVID-19.

J is TRBJ2-5 and V is TRBV6-5, with D possibly matching TRBD1 (6 bases). V lost 6 bases and J lost 0, with 11 bases in between. The V gene's germline CDR1 is MNHEY and CDR2 SVGAGI. This CDR3 has 14 amino acids. The CDR3 spells CASSGQRYQETQYF. For the CDR3, the DNA is TGTGCCAGCAGCGGACAGAGGTACCAAGAGACCCAGTACTTC.

V gene TRBV28 combines with J gene TRBJ1-2, with 10 bases lining up with TRBD1. The junction had 2 bases not matched to a gene; V was cut back by 2 bases and J by 5 bases. This CDR3 spans 14 amino acids. In germline, CDR1 is MDHEN, CDR2 SYDVKM. The CDR3: CASSLGTGAYGYTF. The CDR3 DNA reads as TGTGCCAGCAGTTTAGGGACAGGGGCGTATGGCTACACCTTC.

The chain links TRBV6-6 to TRBJ1-1; TRBD1 is a possible D gene (6 bases). The V gene lost 5 bases and the J gene lost 1 base, with 11 bases spanning the gap. This CDR3 has 14 residues. Germline CDR1 and CDR2: MNHNY and SVGAGI (reference sequence). The CDR3 DNA is TGTGCCAGCAGTGTGGGACACAGGAACACTGAAGCTTTCTTT. It encodes CASSVGHRNTEAFF.

Points on this clone: Other DNA sequences from this sample encode an identical CDR3 as well. V usage is TRBV7-2 and J usage is TRBJ1-1; TRBD1 matches 7 bases. Germline V lookup: CDR1 SGHTA, CDR2 FQGNSA. The V segment lost 4 bases and the J segment 8 bases; nucleotides outside the gene matches: 4. The CDR3 is made up of 12 amino acids. The CDR3 sequence: CASSWTGSEAFF. The CDR3 nucleotides are TGTGCCAGCAGCTGGACAGGCAGCGAAGCTTTCTTT.

The gene calls are TRBV18 and TRBJ2-1; D is perhaps TRBD1 (6 bases). Trimming pared 0 bases from V and 0 bases from J, leaving 12 bases between. Germline assignment: CDR1 KGHSH and CDR2 LQKENI. This CDR3 comprises 17 residues. The CDR3 DNA is TGTGCCAGCTCACCACCGGGGGCAGGGAGCTCCTACAATGAGCAGTTCTTC. Amino acids: CASSPPGAGSSYNEQFF.

This chain joins TRBV29-1 and TRBJ1-2; D remains ambiguous. Germline V gene data show CDR1 as SQVTM and CDR2 as ANQGSEA. The V end was cut by 1 base, the J end by 3 bases, with 6 bases between. This CDR3 has 12 residues. CDR3 nucleotides: TGCAGCGTTGAAGGCAGGTACTATGGCTACACCTTC. The encoded protein is CSVEGRYYGYTF.

The V call is TRBV5-8, the J call TRBJ1-4; D is possibly TRBD1 (5 bases). CDR1 and CDR2 from the germline V gene are SGHTS and YDEGEE. Trimming removed 0 bases at V and 0 bases at J, with 15 bases between. This CDR3 is built from 18 residues. CDR3 DNA sequence: TGTGCCAGCAGCTTGGGAGTGACAGTTCCTGCAACTAATGAAAAACTGTTTTTT. Amino acids: CASSLGVTVPATNEKLFF.

This chain links TRBV5-1 with TRBJ2-3; no firm D call. The ends were cut back, 4 bases at V and 3 bases at J, with 12 bases in the middle. The CDR3 consists of 14 residues. Germline CDR1 SGHRS, CDR2 YFSETQ. For the CDR3, the DNA is TGCGCCAGCAGCCTAGAACCTTCTACAGATACGCAGTATTTT. Translating gives CASSLEPSTDTQYF.

The chain employs TRBV28 and TRBJ2-7; a weak D match, TRBD2 (6 bases). There are 12 residues in the CDR3. V was clipped by 6 bases and J by 2 bases, with 8 bases between them. CDR1 and CDR2 (germline): MDHEN, SYDVKM. CDR3 nucleotides: TGTGCCAGCAGGGAGGGAACCTACGAGCAGTACTTC. This translates into CASREGTYEQYF. Full variable domain (missing parts from reference TRBV28 and TRBJ2-7): DVKVTQSSRYLVKRTGEKVFLECVQDMDHENMFWYRQDPGLGLRLIYFSYDVKMKEKGDIPEGYSVSREKKERFSLILESASTNQTSMYLCASREGTYEQYFGPGTRLTVT.